Listed below are T cell receptor beta chains from one sample, sequenced in a study of blood T cells in healthy people across ages. One entry per CDR3 protein results from TCRdb running MiXCR on the 5' RACE reads. The sample includes 600,000 or so distinct CDR3 sequences, under 25% of them seen just once. The specimen was blood. The source is a man between 65 and 85 years old in good health. CDR3s include the opening cysteine and the closing phenylalanine or tryptophan.

CDR3aa: CSARDLESETQYF
j_gene: TRBJ2-5
v_gene: TRBV20-1

CDR3aa: CASSLQGGIWGTQYF
j_gene: TRBJ2-5
v_gene: TRBV6-6

CDR3aa: CASSLKLAGGPYNEQFF
j_gene: TRBJ2-1
v_gene: TRBV5-1

CDR3aa: CASKIIAGENEQFF
j_gene: NA
v_gene: TRBV5-4

CDR3aa: CASSTGTGREETQYF
j_gene: TRBJ2-5
v_gene: TRBV5-1

CDR3aa: CASSHWNSGSTDTQYF
j_gene: TRBJ2-3
v_gene: TRBV4-2

CDR3aa: CATTVGDRLTNEQYF
j_gene: NA
v_gene: TRBV19

CDR3aa: CASSLASGSTQETQYF
j_gene: TRBJ2-5
v_gene: TRBV7-9

CDR3aa: CASSPTSGTGNTEAFF
j_gene: TRBJ1-1
v_gene: TRBV18

CDR3aa: CASSLGTEGNTIYF
j_gene: TRBJ1-3
v_gene: TRBV5-1

CDR3aa: CASSAQQGHRGEKLFF
j_gene: TRBJ1-4
v_gene: TRBV7-9

CDR3aa: CASSPAADNSYEQYF
j_gene: TRBJ2-7
v_gene: TRBV5-4

CDR3aa: CSARAPGLNFMNTEAFF
j_gene: TRBJ1-1
v_gene: TRBV20-1

CDR3aa: CASSVEVGGMTDTQYF
j_gene: TRBJ2-3
v_gene: TRBV9

CDR3aa: CASSEASGQNSPLHF
j_gene: TRBJ1-6
v_gene: TRBV6-1

CDR3aa: CASSGIDLPYEQYF
j_gene: NA
v_gene: TRBV10-1

CDR3aa: CSARESVATNEKPFF
j_gene: TRBJ1-4
v_gene: TRBV20-1

CDR3aa: CASSYSGTGSTQYF
j_gene: TRBJ2-5
v_gene: TRBV6-6

CDR3aa: CASSLKFTGLKTYEQYF
j_gene: TRBJ2-7
v_gene: TRBV27

CDR3aa: CAIMGGRPNYNEQFF
j_gene: TRBJ2-1
v_gene: TRBV10-3

CDR3aa: CASSQFEETQYF
j_gene: TRBJ2-5
v_gene: TRBV14

CDR3aa: CASSFTSEQYF
j_gene: TRBJ2-5
v_gene: TRBV5-6

CDR3aa: CSVGDTLYEQYF
j_gene: TRBJ2-7
v_gene: TRBV29-1

CDR3aa: CASSYMVAGELFF
j_gene: TRBJ2-2
v_gene: TRBV6-5

CDR3aa: CSARPTSGIETQYF
j_gene: TRBJ2-5
v_gene: TRBV20-1

CDR3aa: CASRRTGVETQYF
j_gene: TRBJ2-5
v_gene: TRBV28

CDR3aa: CASSKITGVETQYF
j_gene: TRBJ2-5
v_gene: TRBV7-6

CDR3aa: CASSKLQGEDYGYTF
j_gene: TRBJ1-2
v_gene: TRBV25-1

CDR3aa: CASSLATSGRGETQYF
j_gene: TRBJ2-5
v_gene: TRBV7-7

CDR3aa: CASKGSHNYGYTF
j_gene: TRBJ1-2
v_gene: TRBV21-1

CDR3aa: CASSKELLFYEQYF
j_gene: TRBJ2-7
v_gene: TRBV6-2/TRBV6-3

CDR3aa: CASRADRVREKLFF
j_gene: TRBJ1-4
v_gene: TRBV6-5

CDR3aa: CASSEHREGGYTF
j_gene: TRBJ1-2
v_gene: TRBV10-1

CDR3aa: CASSPGKNYSPLHF
j_gene: TRBJ1-6
v_gene: TRBV18

CDR3aa: CASSTQGLGETQYF
j_gene: TRBJ2-5
v_gene: TRBV19

CDR3aa: CASSFGTSQETQYF
j_gene: TRBJ2-5
v_gene: TRBV5-1

CDR3aa: CASSPTGEGANEKLFF
j_gene: TRBJ1-4
v_gene: TRBV4-3

CDR3aa: CASSLWGDLSAGELFF
j_gene: TRBJ2-2
v_gene: TRBV28

CDR3aa: CASSDSNEQFF
j_gene: TRBJ2-1
v_gene: TRBV6-1

CDR3aa: CASSYTGNEQYF
j_gene: NA
v_gene: TRBV6-6

CDR3aa: CASGQERQLYGYTF
j_gene: TRBJ1-2
v_gene: TRBV4-3

CDR3aa: CASSLTPGGRETQYF
j_gene: TRBJ2-5
v_gene: TRBV7-3

CDR3aa: CASNGQSNAGELFF
j_gene: TRBJ2-2
v_gene: TRBV28

CDR3aa: CAWSGSGRVYNEQFF
j_gene: TRBJ2-1
v_gene: TRBV30

CDR3aa: CATAGNGNTIYF
j_gene: TRBJ1-3
v_gene: TRBV7-9

CDR3aa: CASSYSLVSYEQYF
j_gene: TRBJ2-7
v_gene: TRBV6-2/TRBV6-3

CDR3aa: CAISNRGETQYF
j_gene: TRBJ2-5
v_gene: TRBV10-3